This T cell receptor beta chain originates from a study of identical twins. Via MiXCR, TCRdb re-called the 5' RACE reads, giving one row per CDR3 protein. The table includes approximately 140,000 distinct CDR3 sequences, around 3.4% detected once. Germline V gene sequence: CDR1 MNHEY, CDR2 SMNVEV (reference sequence). V lost 5 bases and J 10 bases, leaving 9 bases between the germline ends. The CDR3 sequence is 11 residues long. This clonotype occurred many times. The source material was memory T cells sorted from blood. The chain joins TRBV27 to TRBJ2-1; a possible D gene is TRBD1 (5 bases). The receptor comes from a man in his late teens or twenties in good health. The CDR3 here is CASSKSGEQFF. Here the CDR3 DNA reads TGTGCCAGCAGTAAATCAGGGGAGCAGTTCTTC.